The subject of this entry is one T cell receptor (beta chain). The target antigen is unknown. This sample stems from a study of high-grade serous ovarian cancer treatment subgroups. The study, taken as a whole, reports: Repertoire analysis covered CDR3 alone, not CDR1 or CDR2.

Trimming at V came to 3 bases and at J to 0 bases, leaving 5 bases not matched to a gene. The CDR3 consists of 15 residues. CDR1 and CDR2 from the germline V gene are GTSNPN and SVGIG (reference sequence). Assay used: immunoSEQ multiplex PCR; TCRdb lists only in-frame clones, some missing. The data hold about 6,200 clones, with approximately 72% observed a single time. The tumor samples were collected prior to definitive surgery or chemotherapy. The chain combines TRBV30 with TRBJ2-7; 10 nucleotides line up with TRBD2. The specimen sequenced was tumor tissue. This clonotype was sampled from a human donor with high-grade serous ovarian cancer. The CDR3 spells CAWRASGGYSYEQYF. The CDR3 DNA sequence: TGTGCCTGGAGGGCTAGCGGGGGCTACTCCTACGAGCAGTACTTC.